This paragraph reports one T cell receptor beta chain. This entry is derived from a study of cytomegalovirus exposure and HLA in healthy donors. Germline CDR1 and CDR2: SGDLS and YYNGEE. V was cut by 0 bases and J by 3 bases, with 8 bases left in between. CDR3 length: 14 amino acids. Primers included in the PCR were 60 Vbeta and 13 Jbeta primers. This table comes from immunoSEQ multiplex PCR, and its TCRdb copy is limited to in-frame clones, with some not included. The sample lists roughly 180,000 clones; about 80% were seen once. The TCR originated in a young man in good health and CMV-seronegative. The sample comprised PBMCs. The chain couples TRBV9 to TRBJ2-3; possibly TRBD1 for D (6 bases). The CDR3 DNA reads as TGTGCCAGCAGCGTAGAGGGGGTGACAGATACGCAGTATTTT. Translation gives CASSVEGVTDTQYF.